Below are 15 T cell receptor beta chains sequenced from a single sample in a study of PD-L1 blockade in urothelial cancer. The time point: pretreatment peripheral blood. The data were produced by immunoSEQ multiplex PCR, yet TCRdb's version contains in-frame clones alone and is incomplete. The sample shows tens of thousands of clones, around 91% of them seen only once. The source was PBMCs, collected around atezolizumab (anti-PD-L1) treatment. Source of these receptors: a man aged 55 to 70 with urothelial cancer.

This rearrangement joins TRBV6-5 to TRBJ2-7, with 12 bases lining up with TRBD2. The germline V gene encodes CDR1 MNHEY and CDR2 SVGAGI. The length of the CDR3 is 15 residues. J lost 7 bases, V lost 6 bases, and 10 bases had no gene match. The CDR3 reads CASRATSGGQWEQYF. The CDR3 nucleotides are TGTGCCAGCAGGGCGACTAGCGGGGGACAATGGGAGCAGTACTTC.

The rearrangement joins TRBV15 to TRBJ2-3; unclear D gene. The CDR3 spans 12 residues. The V and J ends lost 0 bases and 7 bases respectively, with 5 bases between them. Germline CDR1 is LNHNV and CDR2 is YYDKDF (reference sequence). This CDR3 is CATSRDSYTQYF. CDR3 nucleotide sequence: TGTGCCACCAGCAGAGATTCATATACGCAGTATTTT.

The V and J genes are TRBV7-6 and TRBJ2-5; TRBD2 is a possible D gene (5 bases). The CDR3 length is 14 residues. Trimming left V 5 bases short and J 5 bases short, with 15 bases between. Germline CDR1 and CDR2: SGHVS and FNYEAQ. The CDR3 sequence is CASSASWRGETQYF. The CDR3 DNA reads as TGTGCCAGCAGCGCAAGCTGGCGAGGGGAGACCCAGTACTTC.

V gene TRBV23-1 combines with J gene TRBJ1-5; D gene uncertain. TRBV23-1 is given ORF status, its function remaining uncertain. V lost 6 bases to trimming and J lost 2 bases, with 17 bases between them. The CDR3 totals 16 residues. For the CDR3, the DNA is TGCGCCAGCAGCCCTACGTCCAGCGTAGGCAATCAGCCCCAGCATTTT. Its translation is CASSPTSSVGNQPQHF.

J is TRBJ1-5 and V is TRBV4-3, with a weak D call TRBD1 (5 bases). Germline assignment: CDR1 LGHNA and CDR2 YSLEER. CDR3 size: 16 residues. V was cut by 0 bases and J by 1 base, with 10 bases left in between. CDR3 residues: CASSQEAGQSNQPQHF. The CDR3 region has the DNA TGCGCCAGCAGCCAAGAAGCGGGGCAGAGCAATCAGCCCCAGCATTTT.

V usage is TRBV5-4 and J usage is TRBJ1-2; the match to TRBD1 covers 7 bases. V lost 0 bases, J lost 3 bases, and 2 bases stayed unmatched. The CDR3 sequence is 14 residues long. Germline CDR1 SGHNT, CDR2 YYREEE (reference sequence). This CDR3 is CASSLGRGDYGYTF. Written as DNA, the CDR3 is TGTGCCAGCAGCTTGGGCAGGGGGGACTATGGCTACACCTTC.

The chain uses TRBV9 and TRBJ1-1; D is unresolved. V lost 4 bases and J 2 bases, leaving 21 bases between the germline ends. The germline V gene has CDR1 SGDLS and CDR2 YYNGEE. The CDR3 consists of 17 residues. The CDR3 here is CASSHTSPSTGNTEAFF. The CDR3 coding sequence is TGTGCCAGCAGCCACACCTCCCCCTCAACGGGAAACACTGAAGCTTTCTTT.

V usage is TRBV28 and J usage is TRBJ2-7, with D possibly being TRBD1 (6 bases). Germline CDR1 and CDR2: MDHEN and SYDVKM. V was pared by 4 bases and J by 5 bases, with 9 bases between. This CDR3 is built from 12 residues. CDR3 coding DNA: TGTGCCAGCAGTTCGGACAGAAACGAGCAGTACTTC. It yields the protein CASSSDRNEQYF.

The V call is TRBV19, the J call TRBJ2-2; D is perhaps TRBD1 (5 bases). The germline V gene has CDR1 LNHDA and CDR2 SQIVND (reference sequence). V gave up 3 bases and J gave up 4 bases, with 9 bases separating them. The length of the CDR3 is 14 residues. This chain's CDR3 is CASSITGATGELFF. The CDR3 coding sequence is TGTGCCAGTAGTATTACAGGAGCCACCGGGGAGCTGTTTTTT.

This chain uses TRBV6-5 with TRBJ2-7; 8 positions match TRBD2. V lost 3 bases to trimming and J lost 6 bases; unmatched junction nucleotides: 7. The CDR3 sequence is 14 residues long. CDR1 and CDR2 from the germline V gene are MNHEY and SVGAGI. CDR3 sequence: CASSYLGGDVEQYF. CDR3 nucleotide sequence: TGTGCCAGCAGTTATCTCGGGGGGGATGTCGAGCAGTACTTC.

The chain uses TRBV6-1 and TRBJ1-1; D is ambiguous. V lost 11 bases, J lost 4 bases, and 11 bases lay in between. This CDR3 has 11 residues. CDR1 and CDR2 from the germline V gene are MNHNS and SASEGT. The CDR3 region has the DNA TGTGCCTCCTGGGCTGGCACTGAAGCTTTCTTT. Translated: CASWAGTEAFF.

This clone has a handful of counts. This chain joins TRBV19 and TRBJ2-1, with no clear D. The length of the CDR3 is 14 residues. CDR1 LNHDA and CDR2 SQIVND come from the germline V gene (reference sequence). Trimming took off 5 bases at V and 2 bases at J, with 10 bases between the two ends. The CDR3 spells CASSVTTTYNEQFF. The CDR3 DNA reads TGTGCCAGTAGTGTGACAACGACCTACAATGAGCAGTTCTTC. The full variable domain, with the rest looked up from reference TRBV19 and TRBJ2-1, is DGGITQSPKYLFRKEGQNVTLSCEQNLNHDAMYWYRQDPGQGLRLIYYSQIVNDFQKGDIAEGYSVSREKKESFPLTVTSAQKNPTAFYLCASSVTTTYNEQFFGPGTRLTVL.

The J gene is TRBJ1-2, the V gene TRBV6-6; the D gene is possibly TRBD1 (6 bases). Germline CDR1 reads MNHNY; CDR2 reads SVGAGI (reference sequence). The CDR3 is 14 residues long. Trimming pared 6 bases from V and 5 bases from J, leaving 16 bases between. CDR3 in amino acids: CASSLREGGYGYTF. CDR3 DNA: TGTGCCAGCAGCTTAAGGGAGGGGGGGTATGGCTACACCTTC.

The rearrangement links TRBV5-4 to TRBJ1-5; D is unresolved. Germline-derived CDR1 and CDR2 are SGHNT and YYREEE (reference sequence). This CDR3 spans 15 amino acids. Trimming took 0 bases from V and 5 from J, leaving 12 bases between them. As DNA, the CDR3 is TGTGCCAGCAGCTTGGGCGGGCAGCGAGATCAGCCCCAGCATTTT. This encodes CASSLGGQRDQPQHF.

V is TRBV28 and J is TRBJ1-5; D gene unclear. Germline V gene lookup returns CDR1 MDHEN and CDR2 SYDVKM. Trimming cost V 2 bases and J 0 bases, with 14 bases left between them. This CDR3 is 17 amino acids long. CDR3 residues: CASSLEVGGDSNQPQHF. The CDR3 region has the DNA TGTGCCAGCAGTTTAGAGGTCGGCGGGGATAGCAATCAGCCCCAGCATTTT.